This TCR beta chain was sequenced in a study of T cells in Graves' hyperthyroidism and ophthalmopathy. For the study at large: Staff took peripheral blood when the initial diagnosis was made, before any treatment began.

Whole-study results and caveats: By a 13 V-J model, ophthalmopathy was set apart from stable hyperthyroidism.

The investigators amplified TCR beta CDR3 regions from RNA transcripts. In the first-round RT-PCR of the TCR CDR3, the HTBI primer set was used. Each CDR3 protein is one row after TCRdb ran MiXCR on the multiplex PCR reads. There are some 550,000 distinct CDR3 sequences in the sample; approximately 15% occur only once, and roughly 3.5% lies in the top ten. Note on this clonotype: The antigen remains unidentified. This may come from a read error, since a much larger clone is one base off.

The sequence came from a woman in her 40s with Graves' ophthalmopathy. What was sequenced was blood.

This chain's CDR3 is CASKSGQMANEKLFF. In DNA, the CDR3 is TGTGCCAGTAAGTCGGGACAGATGGCTAATGAAAAACTGTTTTTT. The chain uses TRBV19 and TRBJ1-4; 7 positions match TRBD1. CDR1 and CDR2 (germline): LNHDA, SQIVND (reference sequence). This CDR3 spans 15 amino acids. Trimming at V came to 7 bases and at J to 3 bases, leaving 8 bases not matched to a gene. The variable domain in full, with the rest retrieved from reference TRBV19 and TRBJ1-4, is DGGITQSPKYLFRKEGQNVTLSCEQNLNHDAMYWYRQDPGQGLRLIYYSQIVNDFQKGDIAEGYSVSREKKESFPLTVTSAQKNPTAFYLCASKSGQMANEKLFFGSGTQLSVL.